This T cell receptor beta chain originates from a study of cytomegalovirus exposure and HLA in healthy donors (dated by TCRdb to the late 2010s). General notes on the study: An earlier analysis of some 620 of the donors reported under 300 Gb of sequence data and 117 million unique TCR beta sequences obtained from 180 million or so T cells. An early release covering just under 650 HLA-typed donors comprised roughly 300 gigabases of sequencing data and 85 million to 100 million unique TCR sequences. Among the approximately 420 genotyped donors, about 85% belonged to the genetic ancestry cluster associated with self-reported Caucasian donors. The study aimed to test whether signatures of past pathogen exposure could be identified by cataloging public T cell receptors. The study used immunosequencing to profile the T cell repertoires of 670 or so subjects and linked those repertoires to cytomegalovirus serostatus. Besides the first cohort of more than 650 subjects, a separate validation cohort made up of roughly 130 different subjects was used. To predict cytomegalovirus infection status, the study combined high-throughput TCR immunosequencing, statistical association of individual TCRs with disease status, and machine learning. A later analysis re-examined previously published TCR beta repertoires from 600 to 700 donors and added high-resolution HLA genotyping to investigate patterns of TCR occurrence. Rather than drawing on any new phenotypic data, the later analysis identified candidate immune exposures from TCR beta sequences and the way those sequences occurred across donors. To decide whether each TCR beta V gene segment behaved as functional or pseudogenic, an earlier analysis of approximately 590 of the donors relied on high-throughput TCR beta sequencing. Donor age, sex, ethnicity and CMV serostatus were collected together with the repertoire data. Genome-wide SNP genotypes for about 60% of the roughly 700 donors were used in a later genetic analysis, which treated that subset as a discovery cohort. All discovery cohort repertoires had been generated on a single sequencing platform. HLA typing included class I and class II loci at four-digit resolution. The number of donors typed differed by locus, with roughly 629-640 for A, B, C, DRB1 and DQB1, around 560 for DQA1, under 610 for DPA1, and some 470 for DPB1. Several DR-DQ haplotypes were treated as single units for association and clustering because of strong linkage in the cohort. Across some 400 genotyped donors of the cohort, an average of about 240,000 unique TCR beta nucleotide sequences per donor were sequenced, and 15% to 20% of those sequences were non-productive.

The library came from the immunoSEQ multiplex PCR assay. For the multiplex PCR, a mixture combining 60 forward primers for TCR Vbeta segments and 13 reverse primers for TCR Jbeta segments was used. The CDR3 region of rearranged TCR beta genes was amplified from genomic DNA by a multiplex PCR assay. The Illumina HiSeq System was used to sequence the amplified TCR beta libraries as 87-base-pair reads. The authors processed their data as follows. Across the 670 or so repertoires, a later analysis counted approximately 75 million unique TCR beta chains, 9.5 million to 13 million of which were shared by at least two donors. A nearest-neighbor algorithm error-corrected the raw reads and collapsed the reads into unique sequences, merging closely related sequences to remove PCR and sequencing errors. CDR3 sequences were aligned to IMGT reference sequences to assign V, D and J gene segments. Each retained sequence needed at least a six-nucleotide match to both a V gene segment and a J gene segment. A rearrangement counted as productive if the CDR3 had no stop codons and remained in frame with V and J, and every other rearrangement counted as non-productive. CDR3 was defined according to IMGT convention as the region running from the second conserved V-encoded cysteine to the conserved J-encoded phenylalanine. The earlier analysis of approximately 590 of the donors excluded any sequence lacking an unambiguous match to a single V gene segment. An earlier analysis of 500 to 700 of the donors classified V segments as functional when productive rearrangements were above 56.7% and as segregating when the standard deviation between donors was above 5%. To diagnose cytomegalovirus status from the catalog of TCR beta chain sequences, a statistical classification framework was built. A later analysis assigned V and J genes by comparing TCR nucleotide sequences with IMGT/GENE-DB human TR gene sequences. Using the TCRdist pipeline, a later analysis assigned CDR3 sequences along with most-parsimonious VDJ recombination scenarios. A later analysis defined each TCR beta chain by its CDR3 amino acid sequence plus V-gene family, and excluded reads lacking a unique V-gene family. In a later analysis, approximately 640 highly shared, low-generation-probability nucleotide sequences were removed to address suspected cross-contamination and a sequencing artifact. In a later analysis, a clonal expansion index was calculated for each public chain from normalized within-repertoire ranks of inferred template counts. A later analysis computed generation probabilities with a VDJ recombination model fitted to out-of-frame rearrangements, and checked the results against IGoR. In a later analysis, hypergeometric tests were used to score TCR-TCR, TCR-HLA and TCR-CMV co-occurrence, with a repertoire-size bias correction applied to TCR pairs. False discovery rates were estimated in a later analysis by permuting HLA or CMV assignments 20 times. In a later analysis, co-occurring TCRs were grouped with DBSCAN, and TCRdist sequence similarity was added when clustering was performed within HLA-allele-positive subsets. For co-occurrence clustering, repertoires with fewer than 30,000 or more than 120,000 public chains were excluded, along with roughly 5 repertoires with anomalous nucleotide sharing. TCRdb took over this immuneACCESS table, retaining in-frame rearrangements with V and J assigned. Such tables are incomplete; in checked studies, under half of the missing clones stem from an unresolved V gene, and the remainder is unexplained. V and J calls and clone size are copied from that table; D and trimming were computed from the DNA. The sample table shows about 140,000 clones, and just over 70% are seen once. About 1.5% of the sample is taken by the ten largest.

Reading from cysteine to phenylalanine, the CDR3 counts 13 amino acids. The DNA shown is the 39-base CDR3, in frame from base 1. CDR1 and CDR2 are read off the germline V gene (reference sequence) as GTSNPN and SVGIG. Germline trimming amounts to 3 bases on V and 5 bases on J, with 3 as the count of junction bases outside the gene matches. In total, around 600 healthy bone marrow donors made up the cohort. All cohort members were sampled while nominally healthy, although unrecorded immune exposures were likely present. The donor tested CMV seronegative and was one of the 352 seronegative cohort members. A peripheral blood sample was provided by each donor, and peripheral blood mononuclear cells were used for TCR beta sequencing. Genomic DNA was extracted from the blood cell samples with the Qiagen DNeasy Blood Extraction Kit. In regard to this clone: Its antigen is unknown. No much larger clone exists at a distance of one base, and base qualities are not known.

The study at large found these results: The study listed 164 TCR beta chains as associated with cytomegalovirus. A few of the identified cytomegalovirus-associated TCR beta chains were confirmed in vitro to be specific for cytomegalovirus antigens. In a later analysis, some 18,000 TCR beta sequences were associated with specific HLA alleles at a false discovery rate of 0.05. A later analysis found that most CMV-associated TCR beta chains appeared HLA-restricted, with HLA associations seemingly driven largely by CMV exposure. A further reported finding was that TCR beta sequences accurately predicted the HLA-A and HLA-B alleles for most subjects in the first cohort. A later analysis found that HLA-associated TCR beta chains were more clonally expanded and had lower generation probabilities than equally common non-associated chains. The only immune exposure information available for the cohort was CMV serostatus. An association between a missense DCLRE1C variant and V-gene and J-gene trimming of TCR beta chains was found in a later genetic analysis and replicated in an independent cohort. A cluster of highly shared sequence variants was judged likely to represent a technical artifact of the sequencing pipeline. Most TCR sequences were observed very rarely across donors, whereas some public TCRs were present in many individuals. In a later genetic analysis, fewer N-insertions in productive TCRs were reported among donors in an Asian-associated ancestry cluster than the roughly 640-donor mean. Linkage disequilibrium might explain the correlated functional status among segregating V segments, but an unknown experimental factor could not be excluded. The 87-base-pair reads could not distinguish some IMGT-functional V segments, including TRBV6-2 and TRBV6-3, so those segments were excluded. Because counts were too low, some 17 rarely observed V segments, including chromosome 9 orphons, were left out of the earlier analysis of some 600 of the donors. The authors suggested that the approach could potentially be generalized to other disease states and immunological phenotypes. The cohort was sequenced for TCR beta chains only, and without alpha or paired-chain data the features that could be detected were limited. Because HLA typing was missing for some donors at each locus, association tests included only the typed subset. Broadly in line with IMGT annotations, most TCR beta V segments showed up in productive rearrangements about 87% or about 30% of the time in an earlier analysis of 450 to 750 of the donors. A later analysis reported that several top co-occurrence clusters appeared linked to parvovirus B19, influenza, CMV and Epstein-Barr virus. Strong co-occurrence of HLA alleles, especially DR and DQ, made assigning TCR associations to individual alleles difficult. In a later analysis, TCR association rates were found to vary across HLA loci, with the most associated TCRs seen for DRB1 alleles and the fewest for HLA-C alleles. Cytomegalovirus status was reported to be diagnosed by the classifier with high specificity and sensitivity in both the original and validation cohorts. Sequencing depth was assumed to be roughly uniform across donors in the presence/absence analyses, though that assumption may not hold.

The sequence was obtained from a woman between 25 and 40 years old in good health and CMV-seronegative. The chain is assembled from TRBV30 and TRBJ2-5; TRBD1 fits 10 bases in the junction. The sample comprised PBMCs. Read as DNA, the sequence is TGTGCCTGGAGCTTGGGACAGGGGGAGACCCAGTACTTC. Translated, it gives CAWSLGQGETQYF. Joined to the reference TRBV30 and TRBJ2-5 proteins, this CDR3 gives the full variable domain: SQTIHQWPATLVQPVGSPLSLECTVEGTSNPNLYWYRQAAGRGLQLLFYSVGIGQISSEVPQNLSASRPQDRQFILSSKKLLLSDSGFYLCAWSLGQGETQYFGPGTRLLVL.